These 24 T cell receptor beta chains were all obtained from the same sample, sequenced in a study of cytotoxic CD8 clonotypes in ibrutinib-treated CLL. Generated by immunoSEQ multiplex PCR, the TCRdb table keeps only in-frame clones and is missing some. The sample carries approximately 200,000 clones, around three quarters recorded once. The sample was PBMCs, taken after 24 months of ibrutinib treatment. All receptors derive from a human donor with chronic lymphocytic leukemia.

The chain combines TRBV27 with TRBJ2-3; 8 bases fit TRBD1. The CDR3 loop spans 15 amino acids. CDR1 is MNHEY, CDR2 SMNVEV, per germline (reference sequence). With 2 bases clipped from V and 5 bases from J, the junction kept 6 bases outside the gene matches. The CDR3 DNA follows: TGTGCCAGCAGTTTAGGGCAGGGGGCGCGAGATACGCAGTATTTT. It translates to CASSLGQGARDTQYF.

This clone appeared a single time. V usage is TRBV5-4 and J usage is TRBJ2-2, with TRBD2 as a possible D gene (7 bases). Germline CDR1 is SGHNT and CDR2 is YYREEE (reference sequence). The CDR3 is 16 amino acids. Trimming shortened V by 1 base and J by 6 bases, and 16 bases separated the two germline ends. This CDR3 is CASSLSAGEGAGELFF. CDR3 nucleotide sequence: TGTGCCAGCAGCTTGTCGGCGGGAGAGGGGGCCGGGGAGCTGTTTTTT.

The J gene is TRBJ2-5, the V gene TRBV25-1; TRBD1 might be the D (6 bases). CDR1 and CDR2 from the germline V gene are MGHDK and SYGVNS. V was shortened by 5 bases and J by 1 base, with 14 bases between the two germline ends. The CDR3 contains 15 residues. The CDR3 reads CASSSPGQFQETQYF. DNA of the CDR3: TGTGCCAGCAGTAGCCCAGGACAGTTCCAAGAGACCCAGTACTTC.

The gene calls are TRBV10-3 and TRBJ2-2; TRBD2 matches at 8 bases. The CDR3 contains 12 residues. Trimming took 10 bases from V and 6 from J; bases not matched to a gene: 4. Germline CDR1 is ENHRY and CDR2 is SYGVKD. The DNA of the CDR3 is TGTGCCAGCGGGACTAGTCCCGGGGAGCTGTTTTTT. Its protein is CASGTSPGELFF.

This clone was detected only a few times. V is TRBV27 and J is TRBJ2-1; 9 bases fit TRBD1. Germline CDR1 reads MNHEY; CDR2 reads SMNVEV (reference sequence). Trimming took 7 bases from V and 9 from J; bases not matched to a gene: 13. The CDR3 runs 15 residues. The CDR3, as DNA: TGTGCCAGCATCCCCCGACAGGGGGGGCGGGGTGAGCAGTTCTTC. Protein: CASIPRQGGRGEQFF.

The V call is TRBV7-2, the J call TRBJ2-7, with 10 bases that match TRBD2. J lost 3 bases, V lost 6 bases, and 8 bases had no gene match. CDR1 and CDR2 from the germline V gene are SGHTA and FQGNSA. This CDR3 has 15 amino acids. The CDR3 sequence: CASSHRTSGYYEQYF. The DNA of the CDR3 is TGTGCCAGCAGTCACCGGACTAGCGGATACTACGAGCAGTACTTC.

The chain recombines TRBV10-3 with TRBJ1-2; 8 bases align to TRBD1. Germline V gene data show CDR1 as ENHRY and CDR2 as SYGVKD. The CDR3 runs 14 residues. The trim removed 5 bases at V and 7 bases at J, leaving 9 bases unmatched. The DNA of the CDR3 is TGTGCCATCAGTAGGACAGGGCGGGTCGGTGGCTACACCTTC. It codes for CAISRTGRVGGYTF.

This clone showed up just once. The chain joins TRBV7-2 to TRBJ1-3, with D perhaps TRBD1 (5 bases). The CDR3 is 14 residues long. Germline assignment: CDR1 SGHTA and CDR2 FQGNSA. Trimming took 4 bases from V and 0 from J, leaving 7 bases between them. CDR3 nucleotides: TGTGCCAGCAGCTACCAGGGCTCTGGAAACACCATATATTTT. Amino acid sequence: CASSYQGSGNTIYF. Full variable domain (missing parts from reference TRBV7-2 and TRBJ1-3): GAGVSQSPSNKVTEKGKDVELRCDPISGHTALYWYRQSLGQGLEFLIYFQGNSAPDKSGLPSDRFSAERTGGSVSTLTIQRTQQEDSAVYLCASSYQGSGNTIYFGEGSWLTVV.

This sequence joins TRBV28 and TRBJ1-1; tentative D call: TRBD1 (5 bases). CDR3 length equals 14 residues. V was shortened by 3 bases and J by 9 bases, with 17 bases between the two germline ends. Germline V gene lookup returns CDR1 MDHEN and CDR2 SYDVKM. CDR3 nucleotides: TGTGCCAGCAGTTTCGCACAGGCACTACAAAAAGCTTTCTTT. Its translation is CASSFAQALQKAFF.

This chain joins TRBV9 and TRBJ2-2; D unclear. The germline V gene encodes CDR1 SGDLS and CDR2 YYNGEE. Trimming shortened V by 0 bases and J by 1 base, and 10 bases separated the two germline ends. The CDR3 covers 16 residues. CDR3 nucleotide sequence: TGTGCCAGCAGCGTAGTCCCGGGTCTGAACACCGGGGAGCTGTTTTTT. It translates to CASSVVPGLNTGELFF.

V gene TRBV7-9 combines with J gene TRBJ2-3; no definite D call. V was pared by 5 bases and J by 6 bases, with 9 bases between. Germline-derived CDR1 and CDR2 are SEHNR and FQNEAQ (reference sequence). The CDR3 totals 12 residues. The CDR3 loop is CASSPSWDTQYF. CDR3 sequence (DNA): TGTGCCAGCAGCCCGAGTTGGGATACGCAGTATTTT.

The CDR3 bases are TGTGCCAGTTCATTACAGGATAACCAAGAGACCCAGTACTTC. Translating gives CASSLQDNQETQYF. This chain connects TRBV19 to TRBJ2-5; possibly TRBD1 for D (5 bases). Germline V gene lookup returns CDR1 LNHDA and CDR2 SQIVND (reference sequence). The CDR3 is made up of 14 amino acids. The V end was cut by 8 bases, the J end by 0 bases, with 13 bases between.

V and J are TRBV27 and TRBJ2-2; D ambiguous. The ends were cut back, 7 bases at V and 3 bases at J, with 6 bases in the middle. The CDR3 contains 12 residues. Per the germline V gene, CDR1 is MNHEY and CDR2 is SMNVEV (reference sequence). The CDR3 region has the DNA TGTGCCAGCAAAGGAGACACCGGGGAGCTGTTTTTT. Translating it yields CASKGDTGELFF.

The chain couples TRBV14 to TRBJ2-1; the D is unclear. Per germline, CDR1 SGHDN and CDR2 FVKESK. CDR3 length: 16 amino acids. V was shortened by 2 bases and J by 4 bases, with 15 bases between the two germline ends. The CDR3 reads CASSQIIARRYNEQFF. The CDR3 DNA reads as TGTGCCAGCAGCCAAATTATCGCGAGGCGGTACAATGAGCAGTTCTTC.

This clone was seen a single time. CDR3 in DNA: TGTGCCATCAGTGAGTCAGGGCTAGCGGGAGTGTTTTTCCACGAGCAGTACTTC. Translated, it gives CAISESGLAGVFFHEQYF. The chain uses TRBV10-3 and TRBJ2-7; 10 bases are a match to TRBD2. CDR1 is ENHRY, CDR2 SYGVKD, per germline. V dropped 0 bases and J dropped 5; count of bases not matched to a gene: 13. The CDR3 extends over 18 amino acids.

J is TRBJ1-5 and V is TRBV7-2; D is undetermined. This CDR3 region has 15 residues. V was shortened by 1 base and J by 3 bases, with 10 bases between the two germline ends. CDR1 and CDR2 (germline): SGHTA, FQGNSA. DNA for the CDR3: TGTGCCAGCAGCTTAGAGGGAAACAACAATCAGCCCCAGCATTTT. This codes for CASSLEGNNNQPQHF.

This clone has just a few counts. V gene TRBV19 combines with J gene TRBJ1-4; 8 bases line up with TRBD1. V was clipped by 8 bases and J by 7 bases; unmatched bases: 9. Germline values: CDR1 LNHDA, CDR2 SQIVND (reference sequence). This CDR3 spans 14 amino acids. The CDR3 bases are TGTGCCAGTTCTGTAACAGGGGGTGGTGAAAAACTGTTTTTT. It is translated as CASSVTGGGEKLFF.

A single count supports this clone. The genes are TRBV4-3 and TRBJ2-2, with 8 bases lining up with TRBD1. CDR3 length equals 18 residues. Germline V CDR1 and CDR2: LGHNA, YSLEER. V was pared by 0 bases and J by 7 bases, with 13 bases of the junction left unmatched. CDR3 amino acids: CASSQEPRGSTGGGELFF. DNA of the CDR3: TGCGCCAGCAGCCAAGAGCCCCGTGGTAGCACAGGGGGCGGGGAGCTGTTTTTT.

This chain links TRBV7-2 with TRBJ2-7; tentatively, D is TRBD2 (5 bases). CDR1 is SGHTA, CDR2 FQGNSA, per germline. The V end was cut by 4 bases, the J end by 2 bases, with 12 bases between. This CDR3 has 14 residues. The CDR3 DNA reads as TGTGCCAGCAGCTCCGGACTGTTCACCTACGAGCAGTACTTC. It specifies CASSSGLFTYEQYF.

The J gene is TRBJ1-1, the V gene TRBV29-1; TRBD1 agrees at 7 bases. In germline, CDR1 is SQVTM, CDR2 ANQGSEA. The CDR3 covers 13 residues. Trimming cost V 6 bases and J 5 bases; bases outside gene matches: 9. The CDR3 nucleotides read TGCAGCGTGGGACCTGACAGGGTGACTGAAGCTTTCTTT. This translates into CSVGPDRVTEAFF.

The chain employs TRBV12-5 and TRBJ1-2, with D unclear. Trimming cost V 7 bases and J 4 bases, with 16 bases left between them. Germline V gene lookup returns CDR1 LGHNT and CDR2 FRNRAP. The CDR3 totals 14 residues. The CDR3 spells CASALGRTSYGYTF. CDR3 nucleotide sequence: TGTGCTAGTGCTCTGGGCAGGACCTCCTATGGCTACACCTTC.

The chain employs TRBV30 and TRBJ2-3; a possible D gene is TRBD2 (6 bases). Germline values: CDR1 GTSNPN, CDR2 SVGIG (reference sequence). The V gene lost 2 bases and the J gene lost 2 bases, with 14 bases spanning the gap. This CDR3 has 15 amino acids. The CDR3 DNA sequence: TGTGCCTGGAGTTGGAAGAGGACTATCACAGATACGCAGTATTTT. Translating gives CAWSWKRTITDTQYF.

The V gene is TRBV19, the J gene TRBJ2-4, with 7 bases aligning to TRBD2. This CDR3 region has 18 residues. With V trimmed by 0 bases and J by 0 bases, 8 bases remained unmatched. The germline gives CDR1 LNHDA, CDR2 SQIVND (reference sequence). The CDR3 DNA reads as TGTGCCAGTAGTATAGAAATCCTAGCGGAAGTAGCCAAAAACATTCAGTACTTC. Residues: CASSIEILAEVAKNIQYF.

CDR3 sequence reads: CASSQVDDRTGGPQETQYF. In nucleotides, the CDR3 is TGCGCCAGCAGCCAAGTTGATGACCGGACAGGGGGACCGCAAGAGACCCAGTACTTC. This sequence joins TRBV4-1 and TRBJ2-5; 10 nucleotides match TRBD1. The length of the CDR3 is 19 residues. The germline gives CDR1 MGHRA, CDR2 YSYEKL. V was pared by 1 base and J by 2 bases, with 13 bases of the junction left unmatched.